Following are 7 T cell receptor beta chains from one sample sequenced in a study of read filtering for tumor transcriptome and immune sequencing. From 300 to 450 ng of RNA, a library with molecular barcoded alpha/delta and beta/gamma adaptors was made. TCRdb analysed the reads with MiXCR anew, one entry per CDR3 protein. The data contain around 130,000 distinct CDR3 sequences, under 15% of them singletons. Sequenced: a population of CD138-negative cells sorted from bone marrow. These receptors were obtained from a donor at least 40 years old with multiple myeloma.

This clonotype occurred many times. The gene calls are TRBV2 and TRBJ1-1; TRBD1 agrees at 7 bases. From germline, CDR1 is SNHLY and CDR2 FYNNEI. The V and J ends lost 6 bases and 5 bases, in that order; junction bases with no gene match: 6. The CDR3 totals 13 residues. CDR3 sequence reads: CASRPGQETEAFF. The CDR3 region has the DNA TGTGCCAGCAGACCCGGACAGGAGACTGAAGCTTTCTTT.

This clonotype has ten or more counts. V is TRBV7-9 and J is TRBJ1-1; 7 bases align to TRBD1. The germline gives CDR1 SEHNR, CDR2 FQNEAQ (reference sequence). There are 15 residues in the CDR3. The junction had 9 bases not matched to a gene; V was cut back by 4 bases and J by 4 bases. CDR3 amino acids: CASSSPSTGITEAFF. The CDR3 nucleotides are TGTGCCAGCAGCTCCCCGTCGACAGGGATCACTGAAGCTTTCTTT.

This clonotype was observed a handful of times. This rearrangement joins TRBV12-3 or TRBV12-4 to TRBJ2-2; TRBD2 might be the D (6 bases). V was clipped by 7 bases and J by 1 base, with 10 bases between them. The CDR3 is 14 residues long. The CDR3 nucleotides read TGTGCCAGCAAGGGCGGGGTGAACACCGGGGAGCTGTTTTTT. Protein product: CASKGGVNTGELFF.

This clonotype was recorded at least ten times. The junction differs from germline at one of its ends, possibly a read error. CDR3 loop: CASSIAGGGETQYF. CDR3 coding DNA: TGTGCCAGCAGCATAGCAGGGGGCGGAGAGACCCAGTACTTC. The V gene is TRBV7-9, the J gene TRBJ2-5; TRBD1 matches 8 bases. The CDR3 loop spans 14 amino acids. Germline values: CDR1 SEHNR, CDR2 FQNEAQ (reference sequence).

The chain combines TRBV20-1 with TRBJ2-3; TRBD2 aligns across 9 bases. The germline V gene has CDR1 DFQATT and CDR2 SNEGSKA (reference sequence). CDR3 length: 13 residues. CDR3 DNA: TGCGGCTCCTGGACTAGCGGCACAGATACGCAGTATTTT. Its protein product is CGSWTSGTDTQYF.

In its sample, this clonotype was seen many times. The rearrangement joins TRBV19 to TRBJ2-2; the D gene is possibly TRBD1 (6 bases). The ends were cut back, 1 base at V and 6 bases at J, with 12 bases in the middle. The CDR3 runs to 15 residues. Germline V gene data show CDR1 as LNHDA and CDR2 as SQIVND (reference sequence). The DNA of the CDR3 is TGTGCCAGTAGTATAGGTTCAGGGGAAGCCGGGGAGCTGTTTTTT. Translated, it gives CASSIGSGEAGELFF. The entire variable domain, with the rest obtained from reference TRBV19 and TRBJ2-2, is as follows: DGGITQSPKYLFRKEGQNVTLSCEQNLNHDAMYWYRQDPGQGLRLIYYSQIVNDFQKGDIAEGYSVSREKKESFPLTVTSAQKNPTAFYLCASSIGSGEAGELFFGEGSRLTVL.

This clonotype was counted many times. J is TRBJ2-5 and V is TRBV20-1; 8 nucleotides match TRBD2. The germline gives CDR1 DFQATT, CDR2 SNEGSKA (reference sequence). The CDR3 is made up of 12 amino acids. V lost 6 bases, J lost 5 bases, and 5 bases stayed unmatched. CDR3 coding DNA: TGCAGTGCAAGGACTAGCCGCGAGACCCAGTACTTC. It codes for CSARTSRETQYF.